This TCR beta chain was recovered during a study of T cells in Graves' hyperthyroidism and ophthalmopathy. Ten or more counts support this clonotype. RNA transcripts gave rise to amplified TCR beta CDR3 regions. HTBI primers drove first-round RT-PCR of the TCR CDR3. TCRdb passed the multiplex PCR reads through MiXCR, listing each CDR3 protein once. The sample has 500,000 or so distinct CDR3 sequences, about a sixth seen once. The germline V gene has CDR1 DFQATT and CDR2 SNEGSKA (reference sequence). Losses at the gene ends were 3 bases for V and 2 bases for J; bases not matched to a gene: 8. The length of the CDR3 is 15 residues.

The J gene is TRBJ2-3, the V gene TRBV20-1, with 7 bases matching TRBD2. The clonotype was recovered from a woman aged 18-29 years with Graves' ophthalmopathy. Sequenced: blood. The CDR3 is CSAREGRGFTDTQYF. As DNA, the CDR3 is TGCAGTGCTAGGGAGGGGCGGGGGTTCACAGATACGCAGTATTTT.